The 8 T cell receptor beta chains reported below all come from one sample, sequenced in a study of T cells in localized non-small cell lung cancer. Assay used: immunoSEQ multiplex PCR; TCRdb lists only in-frame clones, some missing. The sample comprises about 70,000 clones, less than 90% of which are singletons, and 20% to 25% rests with the top ten. Sequencing used peripheral blood, obtained before any cancer treatment. These TCRs come from a male donor older than 55 with stage III squamous cell lung carcinoma.

This clone was found once. This chain joins TRBV10-2 and TRBJ1-5, with D perhaps TRBD1 (5 bases). CDR1 and CDR2 (germline): WSHSY, SAAADI. This CDR3 is built from 14 residues. Deletions cut 6 bases from V and 2 bases from J, with 11 bases between. The CDR3 is CASRWGDGNQPQHF. The CDR3 nucleotides read TGCGCCAGCAGGTGGGGGGATGGCAATCAGCCCCAGCATTTT.

This chain connects TRBV7-2 to TRBJ1-4; perhaps TRBD1 as D (5 bases). Germline V gene data show CDR1 as SGHTA and CDR2 as FQGNSA. The V and J ends lost 5 bases and 8 bases respectively, with 18 bases between them. The CDR3 runs to 15 residues. The CDR3, as DNA: TGTGCCAGCAGCACAACCCCGGGGCCGGGGGAAAAACTGTTTTTT. This codes for CASSTTPGPGEKLFF.

V gene TRBV19 combines with J gene TRBJ1-2; tentative D call: TRBD1 (6 bases). Trimming cost V 4 bases and J 4 bases, with 13 bases left between them. The germline V gene has CDR1 LNHDA and CDR2 SQIVND (reference sequence). This CDR3 has 14 residues. CDR3 in amino acids: CASSRDRSGYGYTF. CDR3 in DNA: TGTGCCAGTAGTAGAGACAGGTCCGGCTATGGCTACACCTTC.

The J gene is TRBJ2-1, the V gene TRBV7-2, with TRBD2 matching over 15 bases. The length of the CDR3 is 17 residues. The J segment lost 10 bases and the V segment lost 5 bases, leaving 12 bases of the junction unmatched. CDR1 is SGHTA, CDR2 FQGNSA, per germline. CDR3 in DNA: TGTGCCAGCAGCCATGTAGGACTAGCGGGGGGGCCGGGAGAGCAGTTCTTC. Translating gives CASSHVGLAGGPGEQFF.

This clone was seen just once. This rearrangement joins TRBV4-1 to TRBJ2-7; no firm D call. Germline CDR1 MGHRA, CDR2 YSYEKL. There are 16 residues in the CDR3. Between the trimmed V and J ends, which lost 1 base and 0 bases, there was a span of 13 bases. CDR3 nucleotides: TGCGCCAGCAGCCAAGGCCTAACACTAAGCTCCTACGAGCAGTACTTC. Translating it yields CASSQGLTLSSYEQYF.

V is TRBV11-2 and J is TRBJ2-7; D remains ambiguous. CDR1 SGHAT and CDR2 FQNNGV come from the germline V gene. The CDR3 runs to 16 residues. The V end lost 3 bases, the J end lost 2 bases, and 17 bases lay between the germline ends. The CDR3: CASSLDLGRSAYEQYF. CDR3 DNA: TGTGCCAGCAGCTTGGACCTTGGACGATCAGCCTACGAGCAGTACTTC.

The chain joins TRBV9 to TRBJ2-5, with TRBD2 matching over 7 bases. The CDR3 is 15 residues long. Germline lookup yields CDR1 SGDLS and CDR2 YYNGEE. V was pared by 5 bases and J by 5 bases, with 12 bases of the junction left unmatched. CDR3 nucleotide sequence: TGTGCCAGCAGTATCGGGGGGAGTGCTAGTGAGACCCAGTACTTC. Translating it yields CASSIGGSASETQYF.

This chain links TRBV6-1 with TRBJ2-7; possibly TRBD1 for D (6 bases). V gave up 1 base and J gave up 4 bases, with 14 bases separating them. Germline V gene sequence: CDR1 MNHNS, CDR2 SASEGT. The CDR3 runs to 15 residues. The CDR3 protein is CASSEGRGSGYEQYV. DNA for the CDR3: TGTGCCAGCAGTGAAGGCAGGGGTTCGGGATACGAGCAGTACGTC.